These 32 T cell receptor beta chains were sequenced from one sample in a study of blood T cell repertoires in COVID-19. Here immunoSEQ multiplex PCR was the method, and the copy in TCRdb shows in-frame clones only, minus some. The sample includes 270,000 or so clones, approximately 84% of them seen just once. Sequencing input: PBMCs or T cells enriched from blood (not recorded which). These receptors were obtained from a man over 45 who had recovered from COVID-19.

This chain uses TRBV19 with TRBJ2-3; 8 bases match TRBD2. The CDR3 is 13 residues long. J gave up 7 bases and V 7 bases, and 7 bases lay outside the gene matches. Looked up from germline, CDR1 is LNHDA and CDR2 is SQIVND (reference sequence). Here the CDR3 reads CASTPGGEYTQYF. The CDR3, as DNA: TGTGCCAGTACCCCGGGGGGGGAGTATACGCAGTATTTT.

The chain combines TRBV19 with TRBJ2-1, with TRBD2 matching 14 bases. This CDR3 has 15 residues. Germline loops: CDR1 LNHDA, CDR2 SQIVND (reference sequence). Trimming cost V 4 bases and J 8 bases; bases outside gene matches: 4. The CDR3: CASSTGLAGEDEQFF. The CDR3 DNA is TGTGCCAGTAGTACGGGACTAGCGGGAGAGGATGAGCAGTTCTTC.

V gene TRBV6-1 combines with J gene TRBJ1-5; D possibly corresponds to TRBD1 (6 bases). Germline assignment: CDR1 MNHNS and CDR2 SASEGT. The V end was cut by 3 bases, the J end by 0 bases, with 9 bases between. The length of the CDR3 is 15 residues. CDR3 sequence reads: CASSDRTASNQPQHF. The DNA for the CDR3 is TGTGCCAGCAGTGACCGGACAGCTAGCAATCAGCCCCAGCATTTT.

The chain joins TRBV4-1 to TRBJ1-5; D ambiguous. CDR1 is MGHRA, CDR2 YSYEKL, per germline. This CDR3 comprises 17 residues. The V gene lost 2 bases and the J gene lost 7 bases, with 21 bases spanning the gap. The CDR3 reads CASSQPYPGSVRQPQHF. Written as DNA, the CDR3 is TGCGCCAGCAGCCAACCCTACCCCGGGTCCGTTCGCCAGCCCCAGCATTTT.

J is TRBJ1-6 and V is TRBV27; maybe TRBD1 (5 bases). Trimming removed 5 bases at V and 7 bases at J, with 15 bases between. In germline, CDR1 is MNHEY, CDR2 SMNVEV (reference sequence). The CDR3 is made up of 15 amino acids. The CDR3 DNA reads TGTGCCAGCAGTCAAGGAGGGTCAGGGAATTCACCCCTCCACTTT. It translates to CASSQGGSGNSPLHF.

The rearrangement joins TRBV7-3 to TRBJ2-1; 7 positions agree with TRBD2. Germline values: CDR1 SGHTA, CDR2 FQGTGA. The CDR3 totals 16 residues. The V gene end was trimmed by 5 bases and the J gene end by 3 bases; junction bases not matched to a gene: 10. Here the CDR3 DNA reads TGTGCCAGCAGCCTATACAGCGGGATGAACTACAATGAGCAGTTCTTC. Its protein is CASSLYSGMNYNEQFF.

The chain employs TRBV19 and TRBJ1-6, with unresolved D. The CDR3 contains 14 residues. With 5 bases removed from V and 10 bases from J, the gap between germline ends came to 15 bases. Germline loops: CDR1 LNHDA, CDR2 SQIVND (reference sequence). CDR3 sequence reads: CASSVELVASPLHF. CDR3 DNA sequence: TGTGCCAGTAGTGTTGAACTAGTCGCCTCACCCCTCCACTTT. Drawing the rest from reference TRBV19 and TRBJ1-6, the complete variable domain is DGGITQSPKYLFRKEGQNVTLSCEQNLNHDAMYWYRQDPGQGLRLIYYSQIVNDFQKGDIAEGYSVSREKKESFPLTVTSAQKNPTAFYLCASSVELVASPLHFGNGTRLTVT.

CDR3 loop: CASSFTSVQETQYF. CDR3 in DNA: TGCGCCAGCAGCTTCACTAGCGTACAAGAGACCCAGTACTTC. The chain joins TRBV5-1 to TRBJ2-5, with 7 positions matching TRBD2. The V gene end was trimmed by 2 bases and the J gene end by 2 bases; junction bases not matched to a gene: 3. CDR3 length: 14 amino acids. Germline lookup yields CDR1 SGHRS and CDR2 YFSETQ.

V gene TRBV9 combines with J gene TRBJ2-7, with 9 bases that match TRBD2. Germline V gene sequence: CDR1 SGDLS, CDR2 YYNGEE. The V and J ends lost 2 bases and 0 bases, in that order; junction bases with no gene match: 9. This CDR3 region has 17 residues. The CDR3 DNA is TGTGCCAGCAGCGTGAGAGCTAGCGGGGTGATCTCCTACGAGCAGTACTTC. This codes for CASSVRASGVISYEQYF.

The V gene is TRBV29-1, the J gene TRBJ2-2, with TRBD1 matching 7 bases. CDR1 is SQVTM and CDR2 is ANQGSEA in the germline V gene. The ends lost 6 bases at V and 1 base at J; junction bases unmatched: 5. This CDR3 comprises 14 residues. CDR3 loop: CSVGDSRNTGELFF. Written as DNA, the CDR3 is TGCAGCGTGGGGGACAGTAGGAACACCGGGGAGCTGTTTTTT.

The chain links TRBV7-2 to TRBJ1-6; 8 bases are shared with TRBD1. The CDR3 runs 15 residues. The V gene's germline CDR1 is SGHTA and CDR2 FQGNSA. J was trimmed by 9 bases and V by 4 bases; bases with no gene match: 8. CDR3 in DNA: TGTGCCAGCAGCTCCGGACAGGGCGGGTTTTCACCCCTCCACTTT. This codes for CASSSGQGGFSPLHF. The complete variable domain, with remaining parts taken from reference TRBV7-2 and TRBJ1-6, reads GAGVSQSPSNKVTEKGKDVELRCDPISGHTALYWYRQSLGQGLEFLIYFQGNSAPDKSGLPSDRFSAERTGGSVSTLTIQRTQQEDSAVYLCASSSGQGGFSPLHFGNGTRLTVT.

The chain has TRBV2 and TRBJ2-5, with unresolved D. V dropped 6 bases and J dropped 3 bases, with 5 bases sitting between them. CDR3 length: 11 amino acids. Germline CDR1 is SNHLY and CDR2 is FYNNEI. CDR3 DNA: TGTGCCAGCAGCCCCAAAGAGACCCAGTACTTC. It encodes CASSPKETQYF.

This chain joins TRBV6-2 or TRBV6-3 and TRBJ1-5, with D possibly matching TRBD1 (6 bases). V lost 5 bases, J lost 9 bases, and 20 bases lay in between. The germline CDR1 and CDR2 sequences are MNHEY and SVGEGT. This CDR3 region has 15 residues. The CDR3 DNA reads TGTGCCAGCAGTCCGGTCGGGGGCCCGGGAGGGCCCCAGCATTTT. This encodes CASSPVGGPGGPQHF.

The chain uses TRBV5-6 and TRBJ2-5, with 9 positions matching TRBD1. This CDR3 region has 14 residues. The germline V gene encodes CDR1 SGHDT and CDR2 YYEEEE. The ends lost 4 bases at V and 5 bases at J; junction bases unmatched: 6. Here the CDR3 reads CASSASQGAETQYF. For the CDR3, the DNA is TGTGCCAGCAGCGCGTCACAGGGGGCCGAGACCCAGTACTTC.

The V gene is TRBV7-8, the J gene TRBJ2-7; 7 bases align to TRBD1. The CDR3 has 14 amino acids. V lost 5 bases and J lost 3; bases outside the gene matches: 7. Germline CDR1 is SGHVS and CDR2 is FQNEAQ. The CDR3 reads CASSNRDSIYEQYF. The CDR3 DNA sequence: TGTGCCAGCAGCAACCGGGACAGTATCTACGAGCAGTACTTC.

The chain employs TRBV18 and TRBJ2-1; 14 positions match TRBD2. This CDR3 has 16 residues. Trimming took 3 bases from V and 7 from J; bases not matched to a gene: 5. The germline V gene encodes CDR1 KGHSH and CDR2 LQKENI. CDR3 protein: CASSPTSGRAGNEQFF. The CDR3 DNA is TGTGCCAGCTCACCGACTAGCGGGAGGGCCGGGAATGAGCAGTTCTTC.

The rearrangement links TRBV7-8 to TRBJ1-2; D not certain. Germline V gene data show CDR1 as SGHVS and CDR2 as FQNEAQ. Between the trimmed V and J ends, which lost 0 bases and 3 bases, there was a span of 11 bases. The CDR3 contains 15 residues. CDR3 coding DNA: TGTGCCAGCAGCTTAGCGGCGGGAGGTGACTATGGCTACACCTTC. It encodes CASSLAAGGDYGYTF.

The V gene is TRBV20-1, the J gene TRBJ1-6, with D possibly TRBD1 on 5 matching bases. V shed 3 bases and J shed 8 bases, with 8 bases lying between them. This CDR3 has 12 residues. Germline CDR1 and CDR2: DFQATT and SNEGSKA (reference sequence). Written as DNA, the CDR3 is TGCAGTGCTAGTACGGGGGATTCACCCCTCCACTTT. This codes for CSASTGDSPLHF.

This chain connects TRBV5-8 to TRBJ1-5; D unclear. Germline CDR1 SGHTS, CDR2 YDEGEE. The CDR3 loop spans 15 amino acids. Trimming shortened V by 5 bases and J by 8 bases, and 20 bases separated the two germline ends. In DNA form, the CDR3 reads TGTGCCAGCAGTTCGAGGAGGGCCCCGGGCGAGCCCCAGCATTTT. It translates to CASSSRRAPGEPQHF.

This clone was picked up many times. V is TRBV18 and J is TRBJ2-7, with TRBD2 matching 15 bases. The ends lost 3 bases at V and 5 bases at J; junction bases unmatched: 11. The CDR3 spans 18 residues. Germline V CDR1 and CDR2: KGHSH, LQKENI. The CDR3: CASSPTTPGLAGGDEQYF. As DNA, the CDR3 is TGTGCCAGCTCACCGACTACTCCTGGACTAGCGGGAGGGGACGAGCAGTACTTC.

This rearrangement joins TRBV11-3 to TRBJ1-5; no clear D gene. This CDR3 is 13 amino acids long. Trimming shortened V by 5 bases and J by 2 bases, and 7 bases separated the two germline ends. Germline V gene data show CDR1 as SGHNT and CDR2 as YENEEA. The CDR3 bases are TGTGCCAGCAGCGAGCAGGGCAATCAGCCCCAGCATTTT. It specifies CASSEQGNQPQHF.

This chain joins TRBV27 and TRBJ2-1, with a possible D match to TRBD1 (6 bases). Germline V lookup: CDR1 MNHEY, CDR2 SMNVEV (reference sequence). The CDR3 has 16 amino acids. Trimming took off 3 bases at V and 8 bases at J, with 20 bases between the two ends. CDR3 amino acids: CASSLLGAGSSHEQFF. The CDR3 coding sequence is TGTGCCAGCAGTTTGTTGGGGGCAGGTAGCTCCCATGAGCAGTTCTTC.

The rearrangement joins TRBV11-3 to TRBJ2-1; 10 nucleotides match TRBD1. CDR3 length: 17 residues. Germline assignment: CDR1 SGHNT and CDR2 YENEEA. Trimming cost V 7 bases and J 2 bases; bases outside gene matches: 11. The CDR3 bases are TGTGCCAGCACCCCCCCCACCGGGACAGGGGCCTACAATGAGCAGTTCTTC. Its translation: CASTPPTGTGAYNEQFF. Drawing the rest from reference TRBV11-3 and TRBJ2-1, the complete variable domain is EAGVVQSPRYKIIEKKQPVAFWCNPISGHNTLYWYLQNLGQGPELLIRYENEEAVDDSQLPKDRFSAERLKGVDSTLKIQPAELGDSAVYLCASTPPTGTGAYNEQFFGPGTRLTVL.

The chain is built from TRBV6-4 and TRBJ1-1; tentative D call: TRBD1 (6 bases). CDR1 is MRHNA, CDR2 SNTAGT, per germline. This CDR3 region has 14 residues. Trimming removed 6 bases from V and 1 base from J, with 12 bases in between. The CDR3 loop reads CASSLQGKNTEAFF. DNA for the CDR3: TGTGCCAGCAGCTTACAGGGAAAGAACACTGAAGCTTTCTTT.

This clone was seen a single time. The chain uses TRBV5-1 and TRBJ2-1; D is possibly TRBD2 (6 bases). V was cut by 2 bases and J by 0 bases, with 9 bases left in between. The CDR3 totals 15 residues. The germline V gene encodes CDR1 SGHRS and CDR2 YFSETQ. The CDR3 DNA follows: TGCGCCAGCAGCTTTAACGGGGGCTCCTACAATGAGCAGTTCTTC. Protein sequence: CASSFNGGSYNEQFF.

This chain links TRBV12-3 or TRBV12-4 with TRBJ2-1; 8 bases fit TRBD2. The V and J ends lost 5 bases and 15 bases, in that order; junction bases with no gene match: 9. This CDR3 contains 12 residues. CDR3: CASSHTAGVLFF. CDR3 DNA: TGTGCCAGCAGTCATACAGCGGGAGTTTTGTTCTTC.

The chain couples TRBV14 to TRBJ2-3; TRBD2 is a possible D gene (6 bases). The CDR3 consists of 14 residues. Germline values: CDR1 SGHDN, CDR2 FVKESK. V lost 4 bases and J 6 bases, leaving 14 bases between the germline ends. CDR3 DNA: TGTGCCAGCAGCCGTTTAGCGGAGGCGGATACGCAGTATTTT. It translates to CASSRLAEADTQYF.

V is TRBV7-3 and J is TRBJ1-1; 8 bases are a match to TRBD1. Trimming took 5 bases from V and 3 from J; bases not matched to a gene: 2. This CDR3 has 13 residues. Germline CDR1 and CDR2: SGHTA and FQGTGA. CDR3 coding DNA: TGTGCCAGCAGCCAGGACAGGGACACTGAAGCTTTCTTT. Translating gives CASSQDRDTEAFF.

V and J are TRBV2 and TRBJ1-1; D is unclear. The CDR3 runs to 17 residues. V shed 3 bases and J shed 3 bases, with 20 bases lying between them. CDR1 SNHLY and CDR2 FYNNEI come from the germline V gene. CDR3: CASSDTRGSQIHTEAFF. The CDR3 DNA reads TGTGCCAGCAGTGATACGCGAGGGAGCCAAATTCACACTGAAGCTTTCTTT.

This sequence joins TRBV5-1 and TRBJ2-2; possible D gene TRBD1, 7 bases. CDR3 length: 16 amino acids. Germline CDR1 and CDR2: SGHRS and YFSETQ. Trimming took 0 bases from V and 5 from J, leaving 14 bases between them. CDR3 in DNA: TGCGCCAGCAGCTTGGTTCCGGGGGACAGTACCGGGGAGCTGTTTTTT. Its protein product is CASSLVPGDSTGELFF.

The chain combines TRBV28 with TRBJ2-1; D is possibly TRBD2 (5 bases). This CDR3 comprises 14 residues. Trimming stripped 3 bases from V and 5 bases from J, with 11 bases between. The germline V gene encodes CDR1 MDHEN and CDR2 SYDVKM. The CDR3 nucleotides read TGTGCCAGCAGTTTTGTGGGAGTCAACAATGAGCAGTTCTTC. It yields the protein CASSFVGVNNEQFF. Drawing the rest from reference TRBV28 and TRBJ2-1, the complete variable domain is DVKVTQSSRYLVKRTGEKVFLECVQDMDHENMFWYRQDPGLGLRLIYFSYDVKMKEKGDIPEGYSVSREKKERFSLILESASTNQTSMYLCASSFVGVNNEQFFGPGTRLTVL.

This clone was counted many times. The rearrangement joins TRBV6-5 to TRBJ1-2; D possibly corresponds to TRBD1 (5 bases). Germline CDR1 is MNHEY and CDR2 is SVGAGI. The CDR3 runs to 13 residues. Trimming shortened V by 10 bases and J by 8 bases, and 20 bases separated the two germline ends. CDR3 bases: TGTGCCACCACCATGCAGGGTAGTTTCGGCTACACCTTC. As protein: CATTMQGSFGYTF.